This T cell receptor (beta chain) emerged from a study of technical replicates of blood from a few donors. The CDR3 is 13 amino acids. V lost 3 bases and J lost 0, with 6 bases in between. The germline gives CDR1 SGHVS, CDR2 FNYEAQ. The assay was immunoSEQ multiplex PCR, and TCRdb's table has in-frame clones only and misses some. The data show 99,000 or so clones, 95% seen once. Input material: T cells isolated from PBMCs. The clonotype originates from a human donor in good health. The rearrangement uses TRBV7-6 and TRBJ2-7; D possibly corresponds to TRBD1 (6 bases). CDR3 residues: CASSLDSSYEQYF. The CDR3 DNA follows: TGTGCCAGCAGCTTGGACAGCTCCTACGAGCAGTACTTC.